This TCR beta chain was retrieved from a study of cytomegalovirus exposure and HLA in healthy donors. Study background: The study placed 70% to 90% of its 398 genotyped donors in the Caucasian-associated ancestry cluster.

Study-level findings and limits: In an earlier analysis, about 87% or about 30%: the productive usage of most TCR beta V segments.

Primers included in the PCR were 60 Vbeta and 13 Jbeta primers. Method: immunoSEQ multiplex PCR; TCRdb's copy keeps in-frame clones and lacks some. The table counts around 160,000 clones; 1.5% to 2% lies in the top ten. Concerning this clone: Its antigen remains unknown.

J lost 4 bases, V lost 4 bases, and 9 bases had no gene match. The CDR3 is made up of 15 amino acids. CDR1 and CDR2 from the germline V gene are MNHEY and SMNVEV (reference sequence). The rearrangement links TRBV27 to TRBJ1-2, with 7 bases lining up with TRBD1. The sample was PBMCs. This TCR was recovered from a woman in her 50s in good health and CMV-seronegative. CDR3 sequence: CASSWGGGGVYGYTF. Written as DNA, the CDR3 is TGTGCCAGCAGTTGGGGTGGAGGGGGCGTCTATGGCTACACCTTC.